This TCR beta chain was sequenced during a study of regulatory T cells in long-lasting Graves disease. This clonotype was observed many times. Antigen specificity is unknown. Germline CDR1 is MNHEY and CDR2 is SVGAGI. Germline trimming cut 2 bases from V and 8 bases from J; bases unmatched to any gene: 10. The CDR3 sequence is 16 residues long. Library construction for TCR beta used iRepertoire HTBI primers and Arm-PCR of CDR3 regions. A single record per CDR3 protein comes from TCRdb applying MiXCR to the multiplex PCR reads. The sample has a few hundred thousand distinct CDR3 sequences, about 15% seen once; the top ten hold about 23%. Time point described: newly diagnosed GD, antithyroid drugs for less than 3 months. Extracted RNA from PBMCs served as the source of the TCR library. Overall study results and limits: Persistent Graves' patients possessed reduced TCR diversity relative to recently diagnosed ones.

These sequences were also reported in another study, on T cells in Graves' hyperthyroidism and ophthalmopathy. As that report states: The HTBI primer set was used in a first-round RT-PCR of the TCR CDR3. Blood also carried most thyroid clonotypes expanded above 0.001.

The clonotype was recovered from a woman aged 18-30 years with Graves disease. This sample comprised peripheral blood mononuclear cells (PBMCs), obtained at new diagnosis, from a patient treated with antithyroid drugs. This chain links TRBV6-5 with TRBJ2-2, with 8 positions matching TRBD2. CDR3 sequence reads: CASSYGTGGPVGELFF. The CDR3 nucleotides read TGTGCCAGCAGTTACGGGACGGGAGGGCCTGTGGGGGAGCTGTTTTTT.